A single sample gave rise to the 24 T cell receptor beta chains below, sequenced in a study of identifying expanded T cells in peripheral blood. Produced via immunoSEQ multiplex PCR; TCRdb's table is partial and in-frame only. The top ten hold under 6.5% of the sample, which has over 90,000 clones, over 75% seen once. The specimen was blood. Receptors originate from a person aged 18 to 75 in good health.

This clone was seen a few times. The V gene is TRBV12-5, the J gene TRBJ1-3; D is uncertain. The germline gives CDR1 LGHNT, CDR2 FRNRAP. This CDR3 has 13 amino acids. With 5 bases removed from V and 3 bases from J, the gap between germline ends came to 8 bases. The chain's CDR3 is CASGQFSGNTIYF. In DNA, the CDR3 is TGTGCTAGTGGTCAATTCAGTGGAAACACCATATATTTT. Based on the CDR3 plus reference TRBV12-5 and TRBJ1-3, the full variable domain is DARVTQTPRHKVTEMGQEVTMRCQPILGHNTVFWYRQTMMQGLELLAYFRNRAPLDDSGMPKDRFSAEMPDATLATLKIQPSEPRDSAVYFCASGQFSGNTIYFGEGSWLTVV.

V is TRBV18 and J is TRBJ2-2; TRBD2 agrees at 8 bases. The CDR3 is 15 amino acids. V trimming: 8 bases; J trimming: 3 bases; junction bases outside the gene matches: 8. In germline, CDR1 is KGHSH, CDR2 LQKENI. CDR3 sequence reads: CASRGLGRDTGELFF. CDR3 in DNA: TGTGCCAGCCGGGGACTAGGAAGAGACACCGGGGAGCTGTTTTTT. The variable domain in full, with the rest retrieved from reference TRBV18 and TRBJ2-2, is NAGVMQNPRHLVRRRGQEARLRCSPMKGHSHVYWYRQLPEEGLKFMVYLQKENIIDESGMPKERFSAEFPKEGPSILRIQQVVRGDSAAYFCASRGLGRDTGELFFGEGSRLTVL.

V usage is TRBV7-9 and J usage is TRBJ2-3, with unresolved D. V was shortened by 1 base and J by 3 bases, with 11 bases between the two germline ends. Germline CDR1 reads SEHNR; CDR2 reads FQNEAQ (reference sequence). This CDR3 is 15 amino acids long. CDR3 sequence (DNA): TGTGCCAGCAGCTTAGGTGGTCCCGGGACAGATACGCAGTATTTT. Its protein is CASSLGGPGTDTQYF. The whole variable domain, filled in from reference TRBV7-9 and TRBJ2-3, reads DTGVSQNPRHKITKRGQNVTFRCDPISEHNRLYWYRQTLGQGPEFLTYFQNEAQLEKSRLLSDRFSAERPKGSFSTLEIQRTEQGDSAMYLCASSLGGPGTDTQYFGPGTRLTVL.

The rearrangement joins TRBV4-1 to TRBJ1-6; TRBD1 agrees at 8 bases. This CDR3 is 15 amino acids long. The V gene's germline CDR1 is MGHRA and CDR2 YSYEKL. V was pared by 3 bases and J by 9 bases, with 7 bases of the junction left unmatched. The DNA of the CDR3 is TGCGCCAGCAGCCAGATGGACAGGGTTGGTTCACCCCTCCACTTT. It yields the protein CASSQMDRVGSPLHF.

The CDR3: CASSHQYEQYF. CDR3 sequence (DNA): TGTGCCAGCAGCCACCAATACGAGCAGTACTTC. The V and J genes are TRBV7-8 and TRBJ2-7; D is uncertain. V lost 5 bases and J lost 4, with 6 bases in between. Germline assignment: CDR1 SGHVS and CDR2 FQNEAQ. This CDR3 is built from 11 residues.

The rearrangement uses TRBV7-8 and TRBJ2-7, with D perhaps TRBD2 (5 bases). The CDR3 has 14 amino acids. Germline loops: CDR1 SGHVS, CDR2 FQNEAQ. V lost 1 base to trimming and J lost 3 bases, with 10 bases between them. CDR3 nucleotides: TGTGCCAGCAGCTTAGGGTCGGGGAGCTACGAGCAGTACTTC. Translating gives CASSLGSGSYEQYF.

The CDR3 loop reads CASSRGGTENEKLFF. CDR3 nucleotides: TGTGCCAGCAGCCGGGGGGGGACGGAGAATGAAAAACTGTTTTTT. V gene TRBV4-2 combines with J gene TRBJ1-4, with D possibly TRBD1 on 5 matching bases. Per germline, CDR1 LGHNA and CDR2 YNFKEQ. The CDR3 totals 15 residues. Trimming pared 4 bases from V and 5 bases from J, leaving 14 bases between.

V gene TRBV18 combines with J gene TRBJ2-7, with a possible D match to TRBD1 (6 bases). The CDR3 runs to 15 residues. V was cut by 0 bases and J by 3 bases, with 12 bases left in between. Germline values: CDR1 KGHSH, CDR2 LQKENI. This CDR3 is CASSPPGQRLYEQYF. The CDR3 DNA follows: TGTGCCAGCTCACCACCGGGACAACGACTCTACGAGCAGTACTTC. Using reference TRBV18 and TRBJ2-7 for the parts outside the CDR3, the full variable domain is NAGVMQNPRHLVRRRGQEARLRCSPMKGHSHVYWYRQLPEEGLKFMVYLQKENIIDESGMPKERFSAEFPKEGPSILRIQQVVRGDSAAYFCASSPPGQRLYEQYFGPGTRLTVT.

CDR3 DNA: TGCGCCAGCAGCCCGGGACTAGCCTACTCAACGGAGCAGTTCTTC. Translated, it gives CASSPGLAYSTEQFF. The chain is built from TRBV4-1 and TRBJ2-1; 9 nucleotides line up with TRBD2. Germline V CDR1 and CDR2: MGHRA, YSYEKL. The V and J ends lost 4 bases and 10 bases, in that order; junction bases with no gene match: 11. The length of the CDR3 is 15 residues.

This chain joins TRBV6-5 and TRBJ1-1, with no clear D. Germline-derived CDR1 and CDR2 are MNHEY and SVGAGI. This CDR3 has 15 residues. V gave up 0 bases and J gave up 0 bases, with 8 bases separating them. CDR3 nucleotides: TGTGCCAGCAGTTACTCAGGCTACATGAACACTGAAGCTTTCTTT. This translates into CASSYSGYMNTEAFF.

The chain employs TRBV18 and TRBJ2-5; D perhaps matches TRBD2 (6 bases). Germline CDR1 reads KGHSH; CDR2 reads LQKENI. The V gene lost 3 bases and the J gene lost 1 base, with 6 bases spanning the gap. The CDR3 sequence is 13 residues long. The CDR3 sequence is CASSPTSQETQYF. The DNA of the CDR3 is TGTGCCAGCTCACCGACTAGCCAAGAGACCCAGTACTTC.

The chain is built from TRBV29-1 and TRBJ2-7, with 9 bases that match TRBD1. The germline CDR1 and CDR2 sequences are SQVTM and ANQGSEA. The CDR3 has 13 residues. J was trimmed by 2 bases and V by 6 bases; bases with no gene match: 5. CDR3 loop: CSVGQGRTYEQYF. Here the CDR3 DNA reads TGCAGCGTGGGACAGGGAAGGACCTACGAGCAGTACTTC.

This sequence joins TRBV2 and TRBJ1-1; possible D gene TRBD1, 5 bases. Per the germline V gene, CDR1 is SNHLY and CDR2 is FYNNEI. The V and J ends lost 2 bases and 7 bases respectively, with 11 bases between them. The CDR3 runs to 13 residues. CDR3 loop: CASSERQRGEAFF. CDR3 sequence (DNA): TGTGCCAGCAGTGAAAGACAGAGAGGTGAAGCTTTCTTT.

The CDR3 nucleotides are TGCGCCAGCAGACTGGGGCAGGGGGCGGCAGATACGCAGTATTTT. It is translated as CASRLGQGAADTQYF. The rearrangement joins TRBV4-3 to TRBJ2-3; 8 bases fit TRBD1. Germline CDR1 LGHNA, CDR2 YSLEER. The length of the CDR3 is 15 residues. Losses at the gene ends were 6 bases for V and 4 bases for J; bases not matched to a gene: 9.

The CDR3: CASSPTRDDYGYTF. The CDR3 DNA reads TGTGCCAGCAGCCCAACGAGAGACGACTATGGCTACACCTTC. The V call is TRBV21-1, the J call TRBJ1-2. TRBV21-1 is annotated as a pseudogene. The CDR3 covers 14 residues.

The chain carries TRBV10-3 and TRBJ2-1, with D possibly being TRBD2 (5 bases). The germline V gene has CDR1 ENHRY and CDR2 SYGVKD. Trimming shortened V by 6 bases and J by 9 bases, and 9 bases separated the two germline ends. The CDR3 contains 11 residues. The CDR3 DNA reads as TGTGCCATCAGCGCCGAGGGTGAGCAGTTCTTC. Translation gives CAISAEGEQFF.

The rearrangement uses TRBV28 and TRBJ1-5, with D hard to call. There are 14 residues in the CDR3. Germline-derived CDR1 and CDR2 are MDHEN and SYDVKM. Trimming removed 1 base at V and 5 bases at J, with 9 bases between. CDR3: CASSLFSLYQPQHF. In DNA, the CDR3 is TGTGCCAGCAGTTTATTCTCTCTTTATCAGCCCCAGCATTTT.

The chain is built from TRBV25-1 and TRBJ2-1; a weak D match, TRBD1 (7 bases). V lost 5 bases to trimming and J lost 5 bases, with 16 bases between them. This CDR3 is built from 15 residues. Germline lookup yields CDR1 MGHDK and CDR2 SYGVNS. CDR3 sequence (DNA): TGTGCCAGCAGTCCCAGGGGGGCTTTCAACAATGAGCAGTTCTTC. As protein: CASSPRGAFNNEQFF.

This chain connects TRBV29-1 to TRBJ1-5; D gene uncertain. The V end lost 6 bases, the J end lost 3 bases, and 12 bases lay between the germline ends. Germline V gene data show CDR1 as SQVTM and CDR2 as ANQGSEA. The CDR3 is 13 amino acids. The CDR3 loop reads CSVRKAFNQPQHF. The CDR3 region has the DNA TGCAGCGTACGGAAGGCCTTCAATCAGCCCCAGCATTTT.

Here the CDR3 DNA reads TGTGCCAGCAGCCCCTGGACAAAAAACTATGGCTACACCTTC. Its translation is CASSPWTKNYGYTF. The V call is TRBV7-9, the J call TRBJ1-2; tentatively, D is TRBD1 (5 bases). V was shortened by 5 bases and J by 2 bases, with 12 bases between the two germline ends. Looked up from germline, CDR1 is SEHNR and CDR2 is FQNEAQ (reference sequence). This CDR3 comprises 14 residues.

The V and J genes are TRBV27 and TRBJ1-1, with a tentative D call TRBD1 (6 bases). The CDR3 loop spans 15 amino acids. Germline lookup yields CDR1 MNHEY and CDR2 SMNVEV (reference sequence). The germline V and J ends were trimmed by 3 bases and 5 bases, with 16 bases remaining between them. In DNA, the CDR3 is TGTGCCAGCAGTTTTACTTACCAGGGGAGGACTGAAGCTTTCTTT. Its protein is CASSFTYQGRTEAFF.

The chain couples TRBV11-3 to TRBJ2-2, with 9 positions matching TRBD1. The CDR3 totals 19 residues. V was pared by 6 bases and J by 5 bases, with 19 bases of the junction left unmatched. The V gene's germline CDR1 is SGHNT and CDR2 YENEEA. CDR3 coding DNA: TGTGCCAGCAGAGGTGGGACAGGGTTCTTGGGTCCAGCAACCGGGGAGCTGTTTTTT. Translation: CASRGGTGFLGPATGELFF.

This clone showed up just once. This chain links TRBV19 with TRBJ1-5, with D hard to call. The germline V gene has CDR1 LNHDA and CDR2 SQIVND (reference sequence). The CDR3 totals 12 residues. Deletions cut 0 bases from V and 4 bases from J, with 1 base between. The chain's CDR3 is CASSIDNQPQHF. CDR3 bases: TGTGCCAGTAGTATAGATAATCAGCCCCAGCATTTT.

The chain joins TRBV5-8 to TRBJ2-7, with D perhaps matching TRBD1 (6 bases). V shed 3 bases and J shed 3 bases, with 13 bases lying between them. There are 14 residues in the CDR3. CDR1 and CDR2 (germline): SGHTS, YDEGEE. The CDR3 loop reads CASSSRTAYYEQYF. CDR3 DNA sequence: TGTGCCAGCAGCTCCCGGACAGCTTACTACGAGCAGTACTTC.